This passage covers 32 T cell receptor beta chains from one sample sequenced in a study of cytomegalovirus exposure and HLA in healthy donors (TCRdb year 2017). The library was generated by the immunoSEQ multiplex PCR assay. The multiplex PCR relied on a mix of 60 forward primers for TCR Vbeta segments and 13 reverse primers for TCR Jbeta segments. TCRdb took over this immuneACCESS table, retaining in-frame rearrangements with V and J assigned. Such tables are incomplete; in checked studies, under half of the missing clones stem from an unresolved V gene, and the remainder is unexplained. Counted in this sample were approximately 150,000 clones; more than 75% of them appeared once. Jointly, the top ten make up roughly 3.1% of the sample. The sequencing input was PBMCs. The source is a man aged 18 to 29 in good health and CMV-seropositive.

This clone was found a few times. This sequence joins TRBV5-1 and TRBJ2-7; maybe TRBD1 (5 bases). The CDR3 is 14 amino acids. Germline lookup yields CDR1 SGHRS and CDR2 YFSETQ. The V and J ends lost 2 bases and 2 bases respectively, with 11 bases between them. This chain's CDR3 is CASSFDSTTYEQYF. DNA of the CDR3: TGCGCCAGCAGCTTCGACAGTACTACCTACGAGCAGTACTTC.

A single count supports this clone. The genes are TRBV4-2 and TRBJ2-4, with D possibly matching TRBD1 (5 bases). Germline lookup yields CDR1 LGHNA and CDR2 YNFKEQ. V was clipped by 0 bases and J by 0 bases, with 15 bases between them. The CDR3 is 18 amino acids. CDR3 sequence reads: CASSQDFRGMGAKNIQYF. For the CDR3, the DNA is TGTGCCAGCAGCCAAGATTTTAGGGGAATGGGAGCCAAAAACATTCAGTACTTC.

This sequence joins TRBV2 and TRBJ1-2; 9 positions agree with TRBD1. With V trimmed by 8 bases and J by 13 bases, 14 bases remained unmatched. Germline CDR1 reads SNHLY; CDR2 reads FYNNEI. This CDR3 region has 13 residues. Written as DNA, the CDR3 is TGTGCCAGCTCCCGGGACAGGGAGCCTGTATGCACCTTC. Its protein is CASSRDREPVCTF. Full variable domain (missing parts from reference TRBV2 and TRBJ1-2): EPEVTQTPSHQVTQMGQEVILRCVPISNHLYFYWYRQILGQKVEFLVSFYNNEISEKSEIFDDQFSVERPDGSNFTLKIRSTKLEDSAMYFCASSRDREPVCTFGSGTRLTVV.

This clone came up a few times. V and J are TRBV19 and TRBJ1-1, with D possibly matching TRBD1 (6 bases). The CDR3 sequence is 12 residues long. Trimming took 7 bases from V and 4 from J, leaving 10 bases between them. Germline V gene data show CDR1 as LNHDA and CDR2 as SQIVND (reference sequence). The CDR3 region is CASNDRFTEAFF. CDR3 nucleotide sequence: TGTGCCAGTAACGACAGGTTCACTGAAGCTTTCTTT.

The rearrangement uses TRBV27 and TRBJ2-7, with TRBD2 as a possible D gene (6 bases). CDR1 and CDR2 from the germline V gene are MNHEY and SMNVEV (reference sequence). The CDR3 is made up of 14 amino acids. Trimming took 5 bases from V and 3 from J, leaving 14 bases between them. This CDR3 reads CASSAISGVYEQYF. The CDR3 nucleotides are TGTGCCAGCAGTGCCATTTCGGGAGTCTACGAGCAGTACTTC.

This clone was seen only a few times. The gene calls are TRBV7-9 and TRBJ2-5; 11 positions match TRBD1. This CDR3 is built from 17 residues. From germline, CDR1 is SEHNR and CDR2 FQNEAQ (reference sequence). V gave up 1 base and J gave up 5 bases; unmatched junction bases: 9. The CDR3 nucleotides read TGTGCCAGCAGCTTAGTAGGACAGGGGGCCGTTTTCGAGACCCAGTACTTC. It encodes CASSLVGQGAVFETQYF. The entire variable domain, with the rest obtained from reference TRBV7-9 and TRBJ2-5, is as follows: DTGVSQNPRHKITKRGQNVTFRCDPISEHNRLYWYRQTLGQGPEFLTYFQNEAQLEKSRLLSDRFSAERPKGSFSTLEIQRTEQGDSAMYLCASSLVGQGAVFETQYFGPGTRLLVL.

The chain couples TRBV21-1 to TRBJ2-1; the table calls TRBD1, which could not be checked here. TRBV21-1 is reported as a pseudogene. The CDR3 is 13 residues long. CDR3: CASSKVKWHEQFF. CDR3 coding DNA: TGTGCCAGCAGCAAAGTGAAGTGGCATGAGCAGTTCTTC.

The genes are TRBV9 and TRBJ1-5, with 7 bases lining up with TRBD1. The germline V gene encodes CDR1 SGDLS and CDR2 YYNGEE. With V trimmed by 4 bases and J by 6 bases, 13 bases remained unmatched. The CDR3 sequence is 16 residues long. The chain's CDR3 is CASSNKTGSTGQPQHF. In nucleotides, the CDR3 is TGTGCCAGCAGCAACAAGACAGGGTCAACTGGTCAGCCCCAGCATTTT.

The V gene is TRBV9, the J gene TRBJ2-1; tentative D call: TRBD1 (5 bases). The germline CDR1 and CDR2 sequences are SGDLS and YYNGEE. Trimming took off 0 bases at V and 2 bases at J, with 15 bases between the two ends. This CDR3 is built from 17 residues. CDR3 nucleotide sequence: TGTGCCAGCAGCGTAGGTACCGACAGTAGACCCTACAATGAGCAGTTCTTC. Encoded protein: CASSVGTDSRPYNEQFF.

The V call is TRBV7-2, the J call TRBJ1-5; 7 positions agree with TRBD1. Germline V CDR1 and CDR2: SGHTA, FQGNSA. This CDR3 comprises 15 residues. The trim removed 1 base at V and 5 bases at J, leaving 5 bases unmatched. Here the CDR3 reads CASSLGQGRYQPQHF. The CDR3 DNA is TGTGCCAGCAGCTTAGGACAGGGTAGATATCAGCCCCAGCATTTT.

This rearrangement joins TRBV29-1 to TRBJ1-2; D is ambiguous. The germline gives CDR1 SQVTM, CDR2 ANQGSEA. CDR3 length equals 12 residues. The V end was cut by 4 bases, the J end by 8 bases, with 14 bases between. Written as DNA, the CDR3 is TGCAGCGTTGTGGAGGGCGTAGAAGGCTACACCTTC. This translates into CSVVEGVEGYTF.

The CDR3, as DNA: TGCAGCGTTGTAATTGGTAGTAACAATGAGCAGTTCTTC. This translates into CSVVIGSNNEQFF. The chain employs TRBV29-1 and TRBJ2-1, with D uncertain. Germline V gene data show CDR1 as SQVTM and CDR2 as ANQGSEA. V lost 4 bases and J 5 bases, leaving 12 bases between the germline ends. The CDR3 is 13 residues long.

The chain has TRBV29-1 and TRBJ1-1, with TRBD1 matching over 7 bases. Losses at the gene ends were 7 bases for V and 4 bases for J; bases not matched to a gene: 6. In germline, CDR1 is SQVTM, CDR2 ANQGSEA. CDR3 size: 12 residues. The CDR3 coding sequence is TGCAGCGCCGTGACAGGGAGCACTGAAGCTTTCTTT. Protein product: CSAVTGSTEAFF.

J is TRBJ2-3 and V is TRBV7-2; D is unresolved. V was shortened by 2 bases and J by 0 bases, with 9 bases between the two germline ends. The CDR3 is 15 residues long. The germline gives CDR1 SGHTA, CDR2 FQGNSA. The CDR3 nucleotides read TGTGCCAGCAGCTTATCCTATAGCAGCACAGATACGCAGTATTTT. It is translated as CASSLSYSSTDTQYF.

This chain uses TRBV4-2 with TRBJ2-1, with D possibly being TRBD2 (5 bases). Germline CDR1 and CDR2: LGHNA and YNFKEQ. CDR3 length equals 13 residues. The germline V and J ends were trimmed by 3 bases and 10 bases, with 13 bases remaining between them. CDR3 loop: CASSQATRDEQFF. The CDR3 coding sequence is TGTGCCAGCAGCCAGGCTACTAGAGACGAGCAGTTCTTC.

J is TRBJ1-4 and V is TRBV11-2, with TRBD1 matching 8 bases. V shed 5 bases and J 0 bases; nucleotides not matched to a gene: 5. This CDR3 is 16 amino acids long. In germline, CDR1 is SGHAT, CDR2 FQNNGV. In nucleotides, the CDR3 is TGTGCCAGCAGCGAGCAGGGGGCCGCAACTAATGAAAAACTGTTTTTT. Its translation: CASSEQGAATNEKLFF.

The chain is built from TRBV19 and TRBJ1-5; D gene ambiguous. The CDR3 length is 16 residues. V lost 2 bases, J lost 1 base, and 12 bases lay in between. The germline CDR1 and CDR2 sequences are LNHDA and SQIVND (reference sequence). CDR3 coding DNA: TGTGCCAGTAGTATAATGTGGCATGAAAGCAATCAGCCCCAGCATTTT. Translation gives CASSIMWHESNQPQHF. The complete variable domain, with remaining parts taken from reference TRBV19 and TRBJ1-5, reads DGGITQSPKYLFRKEGQNVTLSCEQNLNHDAMYWYRQDPGQGLRLIYYSQIVNDFQKGDIAEGYSVSREKKESFPLTVTSAQKNPTAFYLCASSIMWHESNQPQHFGDGTRLSIL.

This clone was seen once. This sequence joins TRBV2 and TRBJ2-2, with TRBD2 matching 13 bases. Per the germline V gene, CDR1 is SNHLY and CDR2 is FYNNEI. The J segment lost 5 bases and the V segment lost 4 bases, leaving 4 bases of the junction unmatched. The length of the CDR3 is 16 residues. The CDR3 nucleotides read TGTGCCAGCAGTGGGACTAGCGGGAGTAGTACCGGGGAGCTGTTTTTT. Encoded protein: CASSGTSGSSTGELFF.

CDR3 in amino acids: CARSFRGEQFF. Here the CDR3 DNA reads TGTGCCAGAAGCTTTAGGGGGGAGCAGTTCTTC. This chain links TRBV5-3 with TRBJ2-1; the D gene is possibly TRBD1 (6 bases). TRBV5-3 is sorted into the ORF group, with uncertain function. The V end was cut by 2 bases, the J end by 10 bases, with 7 bases between. The CDR3 totals 11 residues.

The chain joins TRBV27 to TRBJ2-7, with TRBD2 matching 9 bases. J was trimmed by 6 bases and V by 5 bases; bases with no gene match: 8. This CDR3 is 14 amino acids long. The germline gives CDR1 MNHEY, CDR2 SMNVEV (reference sequence). The CDR3 here is CASSTRGAGGEQYF. In nucleotides, the CDR3 is TGTGCCAGCAGTACGAGGGGAGCGGGGGGCGAGCAGTACTTC.

The rearrangement uses TRBV4-1 and TRBJ2-5, with D perhaps matching TRBD2 (6 bases). Per the germline V gene, CDR1 is MGHRA and CDR2 is YSYEKL. The CDR3 loop spans 13 amino acids. The V end lost 2 bases, the J end lost 5 bases, and 9 bases lay between the germline ends. The CDR3 DNA reads as TGCGCCAGCAGCCAATGGCTAGCGGAGACCCAGTACTTC. It specifies CASSQWLAETQYF.

This chain connects TRBV7-9 to TRBJ1-4, with TRBD1 matching 8 bases. Germline V gene data show CDR1 as SEHNR and CDR2 as FQNEAQ (reference sequence). V was clipped by 5 bases and J by 7 bases; unmatched bases: 9. This CDR3 is 15 amino acids long. The CDR3 DNA reads as TGTGCCAGCAGCCCCGGGACAGGTAGTACTGAAAAACTGTTTTTT. Its translation: CASSPGTGSTEKLFF. Full variable domain (outside the CDR3, taken from reference TRBV7-9 and TRBJ1-4): DTGVSQNPRHKITKRGQNVTFRCDPISEHNRLYWYRQTLGQGPEFLTYFQNEAQLEKSRLLSDRFSAERPKGSFSTLEIQRTEQGDSAMYLCASSPGTGSTEKLFFGSGTQLSVL.

This chain links TRBV27 with TRBJ1-4; tentative D call: TRBD1 (6 bases). V lost 1 base and J lost 2, with 8 bases in between. This CDR3 is 15 amino acids long. Germline V gene sequence: CDR1 MNHEY, CDR2 SMNVEV (reference sequence). This CDR3 is CASSLWGRTNEKLFF. In DNA, the CDR3 is TGTGCCAGCAGTTTATGGGGGCGGACTAATGAAAAACTGTTTTTT.

This clone was picked up a small number of times. The chain uses TRBV30 and TRBJ1-1; D remains ambiguous. V lost 4 bases, J lost 4 bases, and 13 bases lay in between. The CDR3 has 13 residues. The germline V gene has CDR1 GTSNPN and CDR2 SVGIG (reference sequence). In DNA form, the CDR3 reads TGTGCCTGGATGAGGAGCGGCAGCACTGAAGCTTTCTTT. Translating gives CAWMRSGSTEAFF.

The sample holds one count of this clone. V and J are TRBV7-9 and TRBJ2-4, with 7 positions matching TRBD2. The V gene's germline CDR1 is SEHNR and CDR2 FQNEAQ (reference sequence). This CDR3 has 18 residues. Trimming removed 5 bases from V and 0 bases from J; junction bases left unmatched: 13. The CDR3 sequence is CASSPADLGGEAKNIQYF. In DNA, the CDR3 is TGTGCCAGCAGCCCAGCCGACCTGGGAGGGGAAGCCAAAAACATTCAGTACTTC.

Here the CDR3 reads CAVPWTGGYNEQFF. CDR3 DNA sequence: TGCGCTGTTCCTTGGACAGGGGGATACAATGAGCAGTTCTTC. The chain employs TRBV5-1 and TRBJ2-1, with 10 bases lining up with TRBD1. Looked up from germline, CDR1 is SGHRS and CDR2 is YFSETQ. There are 14 residues in the CDR3.

This clone showed up just once. This sequence joins TRBV11-1 and TRBJ2-7, with D perhaps matching TRBD1 (5 bases). The V gene lost 5 bases and the J gene lost 3 bases, with 11 bases spanning the gap. Germline CDR1 is SGHAT and CDR2 is FQDESV (reference sequence). The CDR3 contains 13 residues. Here the CDR3 DNA reads TGTGCCAGCAGCCCAATGGGGCTCTACGAGCAGTACTTC. It is translated as CASSPMGLYEQYF.

This clone was counted once. The chain has TRBV6-5 and TRBJ2-7; TRBD2 might be the D (5 bases). The V gene's germline CDR1 is MNHEY and CDR2 SVGAGI. The CDR3 runs 13 residues. Trimming removed 6 bases from V and 2 bases from J, with 11 bases in between. The CDR3 DNA reads TGTGCCAGCAGCCCCACTAGAACCTACGAGCAGTACTTC. Protein product: CASSPTRTYEQYF.

The chain recombines TRBV9 with TRBJ1-1; D uncertain. V was clipped by 3 bases and J by 3 bases, with 9 bases between them. This CDR3 comprises 13 residues. The germline V gene encodes CDR1 SGDLS and CDR2 YYNGEE. Here the CDR3 reads CASSETGYTEAFF. The CDR3 coding sequence is TGTGCCAGCAGCGAGACGGGGTACACTGAAGCTTTCTTT.

This chain joins TRBV10-3 and TRBJ2-1, with 8 bases aligning to TRBD1. This CDR3 has 12 residues. The V and J ends lost 5 bases and 9 bases, in that order; junction bases with no gene match: 3. Germline assignment: CDR1 ENHRY and CDR2 SYGVKD. The CDR3 is CAISPTGGEQFF. CDR3 DNA sequence: TGTGCCATCAGTCCCACAGGGGGTGAGCAGTTCTTC.

The chain links TRBV19 to TRBJ2-1, with D possibly TRBD1 on 6 matching bases. The germline V gene encodes CDR1 LNHDA and CDR2 SQIVND (reference sequence). The CDR3 extends over 13 amino acids. V dropped 3 bases and J dropped 11 bases, with 14 bases sitting between them. The CDR3: CASSISLRGKQFF. DNA for the CDR3: TGTGCCAGTAGTATCTCTCTCAGGGGAAAGCAGTTCTTC.

This clone was observed a few times. A read error may produce the germline difference seen at one junction end. The chain links TRBV6-6 to TRBJ2-5; 9 bases are a match to TRBD1. CDR1 MNHNY and CDR2 SVGAGI come from the germline V gene (reference sequence). The CDR3 spans 14 residues. The CDR3 is CASSDSGTGETQYF. The CDR3 DNA sequence: TGTGCCAGCAGTGACTCCGGGACAGGGGAGACCCAGTACTTC.